A single sample gave rise to the 26 T cell receptor beta chains below, sequenced in a study of cytomegalovirus exposure and HLA in healthy donors. Use of 60 Vbeta and 13 Jbeta primers characterized the PCR. Clones were sequenced by immunoSEQ multiplex PCR, and TCRdb holds only the in-frame ones, with some missing. The profile shows about 100,000 clones, 60% to 80% of them singletons. The material sequenced was PBMCs. Every receptor here comes from a woman aged 18-29 years in good health and CMV-seropositive.

Here the CDR3 reads CAWSGGQWTGNTIYF. The CDR3 nucleotides read TGTGCCTGGAGTGGGGGACAGTGGACCGGAAACACCATATATTTT. The chain joins TRBV30 to TRBJ1-3, with TRBD1 identical over 7 bases. CDR3 length equals 15 residues. Trimming removed 1 base from V and 4 bases from J; junction bases left unmatched: 7. The germline V gene encodes CDR1 GTSNPN and CDR2 SVGIG (reference sequence).

This clone was detected only a few times. Other DNA sequences from this sample encode an identical CDR3 as well. The chain recombines TRBV9 with TRBJ2-1; 8 bases fit TRBD2. Germline V gives CDR1 SGDLS, CDR2 YYNGEE. V lost 2 bases, J lost 3 bases, and 4 bases stayed unmatched. CDR3 length: 15 amino acids. CDR3 sequence: CASSVELAGYNEQFF. The CDR3 nucleotides are TGTGCCAGCAGCGTTGAGCTAGCGGGCTACAATGAGCAGTTCTTC.

This clone was observed a few times. The chain recombines TRBV13 with TRBJ1-4; D ambiguous. There are 16 residues in the CDR3. V was trimmed by 5 bases and J by 5 bases, leaving 18 bases between them. CDR1 and CDR2 (germline): PRHDT, FYEKMQ (reference sequence). The CDR3 reads CASSSRRVSLNEKLFF. CDR3 nucleotide sequence: TGTGCCAGCAGCAGCCGTCGGGTGTCACTGAATGAAAAACTGTTTTTT.

On this clone: Within the sample, other DNA sequences also encode this same CDR3. The CDR3 spells CASSGAGTGLTGELFF. As DNA, the CDR3 is TGTGCCAGCAGTGGGGCCGGGACAGGGCTGACCGGGGAGCTGTTTTTT. This sequence joins TRBV25-1 and TRBJ2-2; 9 bases map to TRBD1. V lost 4 bases, J lost 5 bases, and 8 bases stayed unmatched. CDR1 is MGHDK, CDR2 SYGVNS, per germline. This CDR3 is built from 16 residues.

The chain joins TRBV29-1 to TRBJ2-5, with D tentatively TRBD1 (5 bases). The J call may be faulty, since TRBJ2-7 better matches the DNA end. The germline V gene encodes CDR1 SQVTM and CDR2 ANQGSEA. The CDR3 contains 15 residues. The CDR3 spells CSVEGVGQGSYEQYF. The CDR3 DNA sequence: TGCAGCGTTGAAGGTGTTGGCCAGGGCTCCTACGAGCAGTACTTC.

The J gene is TRBJ2-2, the V gene TRBV4-1; 13 bases are a match to TRBD2. The CDR3 has 15 amino acids. V was clipped by 4 bases and J by 4 bases; unmatched bases: 0. Germline V gene sequence: CDR1 MGHRA, CDR2 YSYEKL. The CDR3 DNA sequence: TGCGCCAGCAGCCGGACTAGCGGGAGCACCGGGGAGCTGTTTTTT. Its protein is CASSRTSGSTGELFF.

The rearrangement uses TRBV5-1 and TRBJ2-2; no definite D call. V was pared by 2 bases and J by 2 bases, with 7 bases between. CDR1 SGHRS and CDR2 YFSETQ come from the germline V gene. The CDR3 runs 14 residues. The CDR3 coding sequence is TGCGCCAGCAGCTTCGACTCCAACACCGGGGAGCTGTTTTTT. Protein sequence: CASSFDSNTGELFF.

The CDR3 nucleotides read TGTGCCAGCAGTGAATGGGACAGGGTGGGGGAGCAGTACTTC. Protein product: CASSEWDRVGEQYF. The gene calls are TRBV2 and TRBJ2-7; the match to TRBD1 covers 9 bases. The CDR3 sequence is 14 residues long. Trimming removed 2 bases from V and 7 bases from J; junction bases left unmatched: 6. Germline CDR1 and CDR2: SNHLY and FYNNEI.

The chain couples TRBV30 to TRBJ1-2; 9 nucleotides line up with TRBD1. There are 13 residues in the CDR3. Germline CDR1 GTSNPN, CDR2 SVGIG (reference sequence). V was pared by 2 bases and J by 7 bases, with 5 bases of the junction left unmatched. CDR3 coding DNA: TGTGCCTGGAGTAAAGGGACAGGGTTTGGCTACACCTTC. Translating gives CAWSKGTGFGYTF. The entire variable domain, with the rest obtained from reference TRBV30 and TRBJ1-2, is as follows: SQTIHQWPATLVQPVGSPLSLECTVEGTSNPNLYWYRQAAGRGLQLLFYSVGIGQISSEVPQNLSASRPQDRQFILSSKKLLLSDSGFYLCAWSKGTGFGYTFGSGTRLTVV.

The J gene is TRBJ2-7, the V gene TRBV29-1, with D unresolved. V dropped 3 bases and J dropped 1 base, with 10 bases sitting between them. CDR3 length equals 13 residues. Germline CDR1 and CDR2: SQVTM and ANQGSEA. CDR3 in DNA: TGCAGCGTTGATGACACCGAATCCTACGAGCAGTACTTC. It codes for CSVDDTESYEQYF.

The rearrangement links TRBV6-1 to TRBJ2-2; D not resolved. There are 14 residues in the CDR3. With 3 bases removed from V and 7 bases from J, the gap between germline ends came to 12 bases. CDR1 and CDR2 (germline): MNHNS, SASEGT. CDR3 residues: CASSDSLEVGELFF. The DNA for the CDR3 is TGTGCCAGCAGTGATAGTCTAGAAGTCGGGGAGCTGTTTTTT.

With respect to this clone: Different DNA sequences within this sample yield the same CDR3. The CDR3, as DNA: TGTGCCAGCAGCGGACAGGGGATCTATGGCTACACCTTC. Its translation: CASSGQGIYGYTF. This chain connects TRBV2 to TRBJ1-2; 9 nucleotides align to TRBD1. This CDR3 has 13 amino acids. V gave up 6 bases and J gave up 4 bases; unmatched junction bases: 3. Looked up from germline, CDR1 is SNHLY and CDR2 is FYNNEI.

Concerning this clone: Other DNA variants within this sample encode the same CDR3. The chain links TRBV2 to TRBJ1-5; 7 positions agree with TRBD1. This CDR3 is built from 16 residues. Germline V gene lookup returns CDR1 SNHLY and CDR2 FYNNEI. V lost 4 bases and J lost 0; bases outside the gene matches: 6. The CDR3 reads CASSGGQRLSNQPQHF. DNA for the CDR3: TGTGCCAGCAGTGGGGGACAGAGGCTTAGCAATCAGCCCCAGCATTTT.

This clone was seen a handful of times. This sequence joins TRBV30 and TRBJ2-5; 16 bases are a match to TRBD2. The CDR3 spans 16 residues. The germline V gene encodes CDR1 GTSNPN and CDR2 SVGIG (reference sequence). V gave up 4 bases and J gave up 5 bases; unmatched junction bases: 7. The CDR3 region has the DNA TGTGCCTGGAAGGGACTAGCGGGAGGGTTACAGGAGACCCAGTACTTC. This encodes CAWKGLAGGLQETQYF.

This clone was recorded only once. The chain employs TRBV5-6 and TRBJ2-1, with a possible D match to TRBD2 (5 bases). CDR1 SGHDT and CDR2 YYEEEE come from the germline V gene. V was cut by 4 bases and J by 8 bases, with 16 bases left in between. The CDR3 totals 14 residues. The CDR3 DNA reads TGTGCCAGCAGCCCCCCGGCTAGCTTTGATGAGCAGTTCTTC. Protein sequence: CASSPPASFDEQFF.

This clone was detected a few times. The chain employs TRBV7-9 and TRBJ2-3, with TRBD2 matching over 10 bases. Germline lookup yields CDR1 SEHNR and CDR2 FQNEAQ (reference sequence). The CDR3 consists of 16 residues. Trimming at V came to 5 bases and at J to 2 bases, leaving 7 bases not matched to a gene. DNA for the CDR3: TGTGCCAGCAGCCCCCGGACTAGCGGCCCCACAGATACGCAGTATTTT. Protein: CASSPRTSGPTDTQYF.

The gene calls are TRBV14 and TRBJ2-6; TRBD1 matches at 8 bases. Germline CDR1 SGHDN, CDR2 FVKESK. This CDR3 is 18 amino acids long. V was pared by 4 bases and J by 0 bases, with 8 bases of the junction left unmatched. The CDR3, as DNA: TGTGCCAGCAGCCCCAGTGACAGGGGATTCTCTGGGGCCAACGTCCTGACTTTC. Translated: CASSPSDRGFSGANVLTF.

The chain employs TRBV5-1 and TRBJ1-4, with TRBD1 as a possible D gene (5 bases). The CDR3 consists of 15 residues. Germline V gene lookup returns CDR1 SGHRS and CDR2 YFSETQ. V was cut by 0 bases and J by 7 bases, with 13 bases left in between. CDR3 nucleotide sequence: TGCGCCAGCAGCTTGGGAGGGGCCGGGGGTGAAAAACTGTTTTTT. Translated: CASSLGGAGGEKLFF. Together with reference TRBV5-1 and TRBJ1-4, the CDR3 gives the full variable domain: KAGVTQTPRYLIKTRGQQVTLSCSPISGHRSVSWYQQTPGQGLQFLFEYFSETQRNKGNFPGRFSGRQFSNSRSEMNVSTLELGDSALYLCASSLGGAGGEKLFFGSGTQLSVL.

The chain couples TRBV13 to TRBJ1-5, with TRBD1 as a possible D gene (5 bases). Germline values: CDR1 PRHDT, CDR2 FYEKMQ (reference sequence). The CDR3 contains 13 residues. V was pared by 5 bases and J by 2 bases, with 7 bases between. The CDR3 reads CASSGGGNQPQHF. CDR3 nucleotides: TGTGCCAGCAGCGGAGGGGGCAATCAGCCCCAGCATTTT.

This chain joins TRBV11-2 and TRBJ1-2, with D possibly matching TRBD1 (5 bases). Trimming took off 4 bases at V and 5 bases at J, with 17 bases between the two ends. Germline V gene sequence: CDR1 SGHAT, CDR2 FQNNGV. This CDR3 is 15 amino acids long. CDR3 region: CASSSIPKRGYGYTF. The CDR3 nucleotides read TGTGCCAGCAGCTCCATACCGAAAAGGGGATATGGCTACACCTTC. The full variable domain, rest sourced from reference TRBV11-2 and TRBJ1-2, is EAGVAQSPRYKIIEKRQSVAFWCNPISGHATLYWYQQILGQGPKLLIQFQNNGVVDDSQLPKDRFSAERLKGVDSTLKIQPAKLEDSAVYLCASSSIPKRGYGYTFGSGTRLTVV.

The CDR3 bases are TGTGCCAGCAGTCCTGGAGGGGCGAGGGAGACCCAGTACTTC. This gives the protein CASSPGGARETQYF. This chain connects TRBV25-1 to TRBJ2-5; a weak D match, TRBD2 (6 bases). Between the trimmed V and J ends, which lost 5 bases and 5 bases, there was a span of 15 bases. Germline lookup yields CDR1 MGHDK and CDR2 SYGVNS. The CDR3 extends over 14 amino acids.

This chain's CDR3 is CASSYNRYQETQYF. The DNA of the CDR3 is TGCGCCAGCAGCTACAACAGGTATCAGGAGACCCAGTACTTC. This chain links TRBV5-1 with TRBJ2-5, with a weak D call TRBD1 (5 bases). Germline V CDR1 and CDR2: SGHRS, YFSETQ. There are 14 residues in the CDR3. V was shortened by 3 bases and J by 5 bases, with 14 bases between the two germline ends.

The genes are TRBV5-1 and TRBJ2-4, with D possibly being TRBD2 (6 bases). V dropped 4 bases and J dropped 0 bases, with 17 bases sitting between them. The CDR3 contains 17 residues. Looked up from germline, CDR1 is SGHRS and CDR2 is YFSETQ. CDR3 residues: CASSLLGGGGAKNIQYF. As DNA, the CDR3 is TGCGCCAGCAGCCTTCTGGGGGGAGGTGGAGCCAAAAACATTCAGTACTTC.

J is TRBJ2-2 and V is TRBV4-1, with 10 bases lining up with TRBD1. The CDR3 totals 15 residues. The trim removed 1 base at V and 6 bases at J, leaving 2 bases unmatched. Germline CDR1 is MGHRA and CDR2 is YSYEKL. The CDR3 nucleotides read TGCGCCAGCAGCCAAGGACAGGGGGCTCCCGGGGAGCTGTTTTTT. This translates into CASSQGQGAPGELFF.

This chain joins TRBV20-1 and TRBJ2-2; D not certain. The germline V gene encodes CDR1 DFQATT and CDR2 SNEGSKA (reference sequence). Between the trimmed V and J ends, which lost 5 bases and 6 bases, there was a span of 7 bases. This CDR3 contains 11 residues. In DNA, the CDR3 is TGCAGTGCTGCCCAGTCCGGGGAGCTGTTTTTT. Its translation is CSAAQSGELFF.

The rearrangement uses TRBV5-4 and TRBJ2-5; D call uncertain. In germline, CDR1 is SGHNT, CDR2 YYREEE (reference sequence). V was trimmed by 4 bases and J by 5 bases, leaving 18 bases between them. The CDR3 length is 15 residues. The CDR3 protein is CASSLPSEREETQYF. CDR3 DNA sequence: TGTGCCAGCAGCCTTCCGTCTGAGCGTGAGGAGACCCAGTACTTC. The entire variable domain, with the rest obtained from reference TRBV5-4 and TRBJ2-5, is as follows: ETGVTQSPTHLIKTRGQQVTLRCSSQSGHNTVSWYQQALGQGPQFIFQYYREEENGRGNFPPRFSGLQFPNYSSELNVNALELDDSALYLCASSLPSEREETQYFGPGTRLLVL.